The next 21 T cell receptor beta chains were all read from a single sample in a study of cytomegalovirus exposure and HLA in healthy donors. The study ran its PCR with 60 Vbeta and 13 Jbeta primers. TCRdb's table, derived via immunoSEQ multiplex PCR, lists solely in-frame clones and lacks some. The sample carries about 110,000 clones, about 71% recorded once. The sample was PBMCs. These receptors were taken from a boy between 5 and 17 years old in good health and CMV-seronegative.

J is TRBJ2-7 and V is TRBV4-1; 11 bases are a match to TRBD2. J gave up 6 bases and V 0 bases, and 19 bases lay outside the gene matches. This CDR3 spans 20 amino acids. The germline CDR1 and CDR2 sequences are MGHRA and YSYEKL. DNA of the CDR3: TGCGCCAGCAGCCAAGATAGGGCCGGTAGCGGGAGGGCCGGTCTCTCCGAGCAGTACTTC. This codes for CASSQDRAGSGRAGLSEQYF.

This CDR3 is CASSPPGNEQFF. The DNA of the CDR3 is TGTGCCAGCAGCCCCCCGGGGAATGAGCAGTTCTTC. The rearrangement links TRBV5-5 to TRBJ2-1, with a tentative D call TRBD2 (5 bases). The CDR3 totals 12 residues. V lost 4 bases and J 7 bases, leaving 9 bases between the germline ends. Germline-derived CDR1 and CDR2 are SGHKS and YYEKEE (reference sequence).

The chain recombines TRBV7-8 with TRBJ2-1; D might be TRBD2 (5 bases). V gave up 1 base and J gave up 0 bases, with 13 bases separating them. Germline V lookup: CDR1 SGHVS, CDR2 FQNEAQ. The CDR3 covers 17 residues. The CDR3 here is CASSLDPGVPSYNEQFF. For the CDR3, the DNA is TGTGCCAGCAGCTTAGATCCCGGGGTACCCTCCTACAATGAGCAGTTCTTC.

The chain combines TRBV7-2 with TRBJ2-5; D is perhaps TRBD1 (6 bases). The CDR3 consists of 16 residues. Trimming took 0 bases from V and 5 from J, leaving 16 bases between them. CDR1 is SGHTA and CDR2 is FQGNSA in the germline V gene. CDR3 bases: TGTGCCAGCAGCTTAGCGTTGAGGTCACAGGGTGAGACCCAGTACTTC. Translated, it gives CASSLALRSQGETQYF.

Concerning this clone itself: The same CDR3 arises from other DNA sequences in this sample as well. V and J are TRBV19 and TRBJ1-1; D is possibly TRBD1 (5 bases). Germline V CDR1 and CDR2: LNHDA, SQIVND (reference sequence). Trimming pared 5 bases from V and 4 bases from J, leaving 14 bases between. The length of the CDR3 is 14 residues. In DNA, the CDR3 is TGTGCCAGTAGTCGGACGGGGGGGGGCACTGAAGCTTTCTTT. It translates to CASSRTGGGTEAFF.

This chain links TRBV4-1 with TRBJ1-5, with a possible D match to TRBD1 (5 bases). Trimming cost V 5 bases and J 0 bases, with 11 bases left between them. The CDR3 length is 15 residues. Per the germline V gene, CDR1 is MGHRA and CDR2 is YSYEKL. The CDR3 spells CASSDGQNSNQPQHF. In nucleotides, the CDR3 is TGCGCCAGCAGCGACGGACAAAATAGCAATCAGCCCCAGCATTTT.

Here the CDR3 DNA reads TGCGCCAGCACGACTAGCGGGGGAGGGACGCAGTATTTT. It specifies CASTTSGGGTQYF. The gene calls are TRBV10-2 and TRBJ2-3, with TRBD2 matching 12 bases. Germline V gives CDR1 WSHSY, CDR2 SAAADI. This CDR3 region has 13 residues. V shed 7 bases, J shed 9 bases, and the junction held 5 bases outside the gene matches.

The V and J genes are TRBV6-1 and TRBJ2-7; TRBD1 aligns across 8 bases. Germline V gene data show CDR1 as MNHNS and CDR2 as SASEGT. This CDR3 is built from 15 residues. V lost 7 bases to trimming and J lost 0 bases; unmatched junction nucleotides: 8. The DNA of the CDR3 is TGTGCCAGCAAGTCGACAGGGGCCCTCTCCTACGAGCAGTACTTC. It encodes CASKSTGALSYEQYF.

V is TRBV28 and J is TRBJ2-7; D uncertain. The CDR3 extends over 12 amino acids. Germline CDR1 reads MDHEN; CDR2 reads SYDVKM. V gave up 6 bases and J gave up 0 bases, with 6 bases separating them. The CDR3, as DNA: TGTGCCAGCAGACCGAGCTCCTACGAGCAGTACTTC. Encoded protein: CASRPSSYEQYF.

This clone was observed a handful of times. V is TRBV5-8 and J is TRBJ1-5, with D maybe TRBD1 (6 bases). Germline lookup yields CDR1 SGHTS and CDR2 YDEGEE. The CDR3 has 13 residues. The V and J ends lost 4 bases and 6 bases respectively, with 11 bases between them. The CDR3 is CASSLQGGQPQHF. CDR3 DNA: TGTGCCAGCAGCCTACAAGGGGGTCAGCCCCAGCATTTT.

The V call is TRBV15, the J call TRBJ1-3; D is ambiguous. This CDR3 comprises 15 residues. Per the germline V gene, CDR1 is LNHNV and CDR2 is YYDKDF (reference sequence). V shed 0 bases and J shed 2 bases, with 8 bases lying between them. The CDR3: CATSRERATGNTIYF. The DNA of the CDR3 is TGTGCCACCAGCAGAGAGAGGGCAACTGGAAACACCATATATTTT. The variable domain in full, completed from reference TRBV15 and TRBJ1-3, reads DAMVIQNPRYQVTQFGKPVTLSCSQTLNHNVMYWYQQKSSQAPKLLFHYYDKDFNNEADTPDNFQSRRPNTSFCFLDIRSPGLGDTAMYLCATSRERATGNTIYFGEGSWLTVV.

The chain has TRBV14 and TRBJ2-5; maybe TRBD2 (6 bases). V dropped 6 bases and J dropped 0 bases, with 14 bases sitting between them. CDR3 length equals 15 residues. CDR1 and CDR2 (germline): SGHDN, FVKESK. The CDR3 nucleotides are TGTGCCAGCAGGCCCGGGACTGCGTACCAAGAGACCCAGTACTTC. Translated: CASRPGTAYQETQYF.

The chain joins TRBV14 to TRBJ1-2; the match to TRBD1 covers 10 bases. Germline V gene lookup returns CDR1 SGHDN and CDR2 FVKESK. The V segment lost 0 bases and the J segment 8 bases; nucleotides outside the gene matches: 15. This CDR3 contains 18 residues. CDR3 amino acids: CASSQERDRGRQARGYTF. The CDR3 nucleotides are TGTGCCAGCAGCCAAGAGCGGGACAGGGGTCGGCAGGCGCGGGGCTACACCTTC.

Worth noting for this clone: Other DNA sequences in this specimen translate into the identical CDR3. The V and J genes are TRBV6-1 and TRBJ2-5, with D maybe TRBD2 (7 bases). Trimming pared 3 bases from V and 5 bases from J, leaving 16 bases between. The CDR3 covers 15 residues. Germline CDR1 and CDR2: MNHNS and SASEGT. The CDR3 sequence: CASSEDWGREETQYF. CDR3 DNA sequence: TGTGCCAGCAGTGAGGATTGGGGGCGGGAGGAGACCCAGTACTTC.

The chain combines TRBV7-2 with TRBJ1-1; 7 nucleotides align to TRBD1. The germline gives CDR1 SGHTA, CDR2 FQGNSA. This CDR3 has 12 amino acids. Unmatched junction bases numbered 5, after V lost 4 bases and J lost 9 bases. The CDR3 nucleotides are TGTGCCAGCAGCTGGGACAGCCTTCAAGCTTTCTTT. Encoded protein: CASSWDSLQAFF.

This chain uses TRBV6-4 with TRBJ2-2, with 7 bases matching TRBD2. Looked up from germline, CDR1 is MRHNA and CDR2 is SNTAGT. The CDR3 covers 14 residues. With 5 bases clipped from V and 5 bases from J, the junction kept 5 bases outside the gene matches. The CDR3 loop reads CASSRGGGTGELFF. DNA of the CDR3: TGTGCCAGCAGTCGGGGCGGGGGAACCGGGGAGCTGTTTTTT.

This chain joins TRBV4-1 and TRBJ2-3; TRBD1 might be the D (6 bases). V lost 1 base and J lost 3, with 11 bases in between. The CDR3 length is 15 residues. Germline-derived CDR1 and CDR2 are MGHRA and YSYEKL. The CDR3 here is CASSQVPGQTDTQYF. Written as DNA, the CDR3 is TGCGCCAGCAGCCAAGTTCCCGGACAGACAGATACGCAGTATTTT.

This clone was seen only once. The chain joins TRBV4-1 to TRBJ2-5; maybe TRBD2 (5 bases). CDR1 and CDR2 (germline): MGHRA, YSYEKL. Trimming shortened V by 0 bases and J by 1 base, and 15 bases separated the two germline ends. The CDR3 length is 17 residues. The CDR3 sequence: CASSQDPPPGIQETQYF. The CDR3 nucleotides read TGCGCCAGCAGCCAAGATCCCCCCCCGGGAATCCAAGAGACCCAGTACTTC.

The CDR3 here is CASSHPGVDSGNTIYF. In DNA, the CDR3 is TGTGCCAGCAGTCACCCCGGGGTGGACTCTGGAAACACCATATATTTT. The gene calls are TRBV2 and TRBJ1-3; D unresolved. Trimming took 5 bases from V and 0 from J, leaving 14 bases between them. The CDR3 has 16 residues. Germline CDR1 is SNHLY and CDR2 is FYNNEI.

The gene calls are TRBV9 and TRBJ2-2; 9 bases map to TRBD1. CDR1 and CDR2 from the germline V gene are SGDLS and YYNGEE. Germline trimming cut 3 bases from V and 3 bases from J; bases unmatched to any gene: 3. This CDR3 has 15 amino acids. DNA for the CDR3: TGTGCCAGCAGCGCCGACAGGGGGGACACCGGGGAGCTGTTTTTT. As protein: CASSADRGDTGELFF.

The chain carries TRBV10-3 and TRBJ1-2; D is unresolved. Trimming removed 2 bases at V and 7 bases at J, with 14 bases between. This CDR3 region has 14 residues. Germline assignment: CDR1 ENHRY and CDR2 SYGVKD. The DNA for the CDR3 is TGTGCCATCAGTGAGGACACCATAGGTGGTGGCTACACCTTC. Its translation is CAISEDTIGGGYTF.